This T cell receptor (beta chain) appears in the sequencing data of a study of control samples from healthy donors and cancer patients (dated by TCRdb to 2020 to 2022). As to this clone: What this receptor recognizes is not known. Nothing much larger sits one base from this clone, and base qualities are not available.

Receptor libraries were prepared by the immunoSEQ multiplex PCR assay. Not all clones reach the TCRdb copy of this immuneACCESS table, which keeps in-frame sequences only. Checked studies attribute under half of the gap to unresolved V genes and leave the rest unexplained. The sample table records roughly 120,000 clones; approximately 90% of these occur just once. Clones ranked in the top ten supply over 2% of the sample. Measured from the cysteine to the phenylalanine, the CDR3 is 13 residues long. Left in the record is the CDR3 DNA by itself, 39 bases read in frame from the first base. V is reduced by 8 bases and J by 1 base, leaving a spacing of 11 bases between them. Based on the germline V gene, the CDR1 and CDR2 sequences are SGHTA and FQGNSA.

This sequence originates from a woman aged 70-85 years in good health. Sequencing was performed on blood. The sequence joins TRBV7-2 to TRBJ1-1, with the D gene call left open. CDR3 protein: CASGNSGNTEAFF. DNA sequence: TGTGCCAGCGGCAATTCAGGGAACACTGAAGCTTTCTTT.